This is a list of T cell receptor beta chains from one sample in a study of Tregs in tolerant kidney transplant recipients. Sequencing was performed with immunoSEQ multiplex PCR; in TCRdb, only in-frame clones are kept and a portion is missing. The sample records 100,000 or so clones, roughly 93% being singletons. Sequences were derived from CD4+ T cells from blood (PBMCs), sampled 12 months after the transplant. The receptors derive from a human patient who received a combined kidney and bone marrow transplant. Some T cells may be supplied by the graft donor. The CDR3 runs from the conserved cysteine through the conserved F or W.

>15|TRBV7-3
CASSPTGENTGELFF
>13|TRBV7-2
CASSSGGANVLTF
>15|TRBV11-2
CASSLVAGGIYEQYF
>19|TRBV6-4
CASSDLIGQGQGQTYEQYF
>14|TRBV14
CASREGTGYSEQYF
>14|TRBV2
CASSESGVGYEQYF
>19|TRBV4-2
CASSQASQNRDRANQPQHF
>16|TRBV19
CASSIVPGQGARGYTF
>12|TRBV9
CASSGPIRRAFF
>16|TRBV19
CASMGQGKGKWTEAFF
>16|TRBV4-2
CASSQFSGANTGELFF
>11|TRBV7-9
CARVPSVGYTF
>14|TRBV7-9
CASSLTVLNEKLFF
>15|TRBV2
CASNILGGAGNEQFF
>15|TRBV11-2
CASSLVKRGGGELFF
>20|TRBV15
CATSRDFIYRDLTTPNEQFF
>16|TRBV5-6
CASSWAPSGHTGELFF
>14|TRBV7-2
CASSLAARGQPQHF
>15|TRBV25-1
CASSEPGLAGGEQFF
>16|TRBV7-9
CASSLSGGDRNSPLHF
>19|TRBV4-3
CASSQELAGGRVSYNEQFF
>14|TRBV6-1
CASNPTGVMSEQYF
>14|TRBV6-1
CASIRVRVTDTQYF
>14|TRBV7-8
CASSHGQSGNTIYF
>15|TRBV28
CASSLSGTVSYEQYF
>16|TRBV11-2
CASRSAGTSDTGELFF
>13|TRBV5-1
CASSWGVGETQYF
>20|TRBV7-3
CASSLTRRARRTSSGNTIYF
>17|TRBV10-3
CAISESRTGYPGNTIYF
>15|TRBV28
CASSFRQGPNSPLHF
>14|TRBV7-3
CASSQTGTENIQYF